Following are 20 T cell receptor beta chains from one sample sequenced in a study of OX40 agonist ivuxolimab in advanced cancers. Profiled with immunoSEQ multiplex PCR; TCRdb holds only in-frame clones, not every one. The sample has under 80,000 clones; around 89% are singletons. The sequencing here drew on CD4+ or CD8+ T cells sorted from blood, taken in a trial of the OX40 agonist ivuxolimab. Receptor source: an adult with an advanced solid tumor such as melanoma, head and neck, liver or kidney cancer.

The chain has TRBV27 and TRBJ2-1, with 7 bases lining up with TRBD2. The CDR3 loop spans 15 amino acids. The germline V gene encodes CDR1 MNHEY and CDR2 SMNVEV (reference sequence). V was clipped by 7 bases and J by 6 bases; unmatched bases: 12. For the CDR3, the DNA is TGTGCCAGCACCCACCCGGGGGGAGGGATCAATGAGCAGTTCTTC. Its translation is CASTHPGGGINEQFF.

This chain uses TRBV25-1 with TRBJ2-5, with D uncertain. V lost 5 bases and J 4 bases, leaving 5 bases between the germline ends. This CDR3 spans 11 amino acids. Germline V gives CDR1 MGHDK, CDR2 SYGVNS. For the CDR3, the DNA is TGTGCCAGCAGTTCTAGAGAGACCCAGTACTTC. Translating gives CASSSRETQYF.

This chain joins TRBV6-5 and TRBJ2-7; D might be TRBD1 or TRBD2, each matching 5 bases. Germline CDR1 is MNHEY and CDR2 is SVGAGI. The CDR3 contains 15 residues. Trimming left V 2 bases short and J 0 bases short, with 11 bases between. CDR3 DNA sequence: TGTGCCAGCAGTTACGGGACGGGGAGCTCCTACGAGCAGTACTTC. This sequence encodes CASSYGTGSSYEQYF.

In the case of this clone: This same CDR3 is encoded by further DNA sequences in the sample. The J gene is TRBJ2-7, the V gene TRBV4-1; D unclear. The CDR3 loop spans 14 amino acids. Deletions cut 1 base from V and 0 bases from J, with 7 bases between. From germline, CDR1 is MGHRA and CDR2 YSYEKL. The DNA for the CDR3 is TGCGCCAGCAGCCAAGGGGGTAGCTCCTACGAGCAGTACTTC. As protein: CASSQGGSSYEQYF.

The chain recombines TRBV7-9 with TRBJ1-3; no clear D gene. V was cut by 5 bases and J by 0 bases, with 8 bases left in between. Germline V gene sequence: CDR1 SEHNR, CDR2 FQNEAQ (reference sequence). This CDR3 comprises 14 residues. The CDR3 DNA follows: TGTGCCAGCAGCCCGACGAGCTCTGGAAACACCATATATTTT. This translates into CASSPTSSGNTIYF.

V gene TRBV18 combines with J gene TRBJ2-3; D gene unclear. CDR1 is KGHSH, CDR2 LQKENI, per germline. There are 13 residues in the CDR3. The V gene lost 2 bases and the J gene lost 4 bases, with 7 bases spanning the gap. In DNA, the CDR3 is TGTGCCAGCTCACCAGGGTCCGCAGATACGCAGTATTTT. The encoded protein is CASSPGSADTQYF. Drawing the rest from reference TRBV18 and TRBJ2-3, the complete variable domain is NAGVMQNPRHLVRRRGQEARLRCSPMKGHSHVYWYRQLPEEGLKFMVYLQKENIIDESGMPKERFSAEFPKEGPSILRIQQVVRGDSAAYFCASSPGSADTQYFGPGTRLTVL.

The chain links TRBV19 to TRBJ1-3, with D hard to call. Germline V lookup: CDR1 LNHDA, CDR2 SQIVND (reference sequence). The CDR3 consists of 14 residues. V dropped 5 bases and J dropped 8 bases, with 16 bases sitting between them. In DNA form, the CDR3 reads TGTGCCAGTAGTCCCAGGAGAGAGATCTACACCATATATTTT. It encodes CASSPRREIYTIYF.

CDR3 nucleotides: TGTGCCAGCAGCGACCCTCGGGATCGGGAAGAGACCCAGTACTTC. Protein sequence: CASSDPRDREETQYF. J is TRBJ2-5 and V is TRBV7-9; maybe TRBD2 (5 bases). Germline CDR1 and CDR2: SEHNR and FQNEAQ (reference sequence). The V and J ends lost 5 bases and 3 bases respectively, with 16 bases between them. The CDR3 has 15 residues.

The chain has TRBV27 and TRBJ2-3; D is possibly TRBD2 (5 bases). Trimming took 7 bases from V and 2 from J, leaving 16 bases between them. CDR3 size: 15 residues. Germline V gene data show CDR1 as MNHEY and CDR2 as SMNVEV (reference sequence). In nucleotides, the CDR3 is TGTGCCAGCACCCTACATGGAGGAAACACAGATACGCAGTATTTT. It encodes CASTLHGGNTDTQYF.

J is TRBJ2-1 and V is TRBV5-4; TRBD1 agrees at 10 bases. Unmatched junction bases numbered 7, after V lost 3 bases and J lost 7 bases. This CDR3 has 15 residues. Germline-derived CDR1 and CDR2 are SGHNT and YYREEE (reference sequence). The CDR3 loop reads CASSSPGQGLNEQFF. The DNA for the CDR3 is TGTGCCAGCAGCTCCCCGGGACAGGGGTTAAATGAGCAGTTCTTC.

This sequence joins TRBV6-5 and TRBJ2-5, with 13 positions matching TRBD2. The last part of the DNA fits TRBJ2-7 better; the J call may be wrong. The CDR3 length is 14 residues. Germline V gene data show CDR1 as MNHEY and CDR2 as SVGAGI. CDR3 coding DNA: TGTGCCAGCAGCCTGACTAGCGGGAGGACCGAGCAGTACTTC. Its translation is CASSLTSGRTEQYF.

J is TRBJ1-2 and V is TRBV18; possible D gene TRBD1, 5 bases. V lost 1 base to trimming and J lost 2 bases, with 5 bases between them. The CDR3 runs to 13 residues. Per germline, CDR1 KGHSH and CDR2 LQKENI. The CDR3 region has the DNA TGTGCCAGCTCACCACGGGGGAACTATGGCTACACCTTC. Translation: CASSPRGNYGYTF.

V and J are TRBV4-1 and TRBJ1-2, with 10 nucleotides matching TRBD1. Germline CDR1 MGHRA, CDR2 YSYEKL. The CDR3 loop spans 15 amino acids. V dropped 0 bases and J dropped 3; count of bases not matched to a gene: 1. The CDR3 loop reads CASSQDGTGDYGYTF. In nucleotides, the CDR3 is TGCGCCAGCAGCCAAGACGGGACAGGGGACTATGGCTACACCTTC.

The chain joins TRBV5-6 to TRBJ2-7; TRBD1 aligns across 9 bases. The CDR3 is made up of 14 amino acids. Germline trimming cut 3 bases from V and 5 bases from J; bases unmatched to any gene: 6. CDR1 and CDR2 (germline): SGHDT, YYEEEE. The CDR3 region is CASSSGTGTNEQYF. The CDR3, as DNA: TGTGCCAGCAGCTCCGGGACAGGGACCAACGAGCAGTACTTC. The full variable domain, rest sourced from reference TRBV5-6 and TRBJ2-7, is DAGVTQSPTHLIKTRGQQVTLRCSPKSGHDTVSWYQQALGQGPQFIFQYYEEEERQRGNFPDRFSGHQFPNYSSELNVNALLLGDSALYLCASSSGTGTNEQYFGPGTRLTVT.

A single count supports this clone. This chain connects TRBV27 to TRBJ2-1; 8 bases are shared with TRBD2. This CDR3 has 13 amino acids. Trimming removed 7 bases from V and 6 bases from J; junction bases left unmatched: 5. Germline loops: CDR1 MNHEY, CDR2 SMNVEV (reference sequence). CDR3 DNA sequence: TGTGCCAGCACAAAACTAGCGGCCAATGAGCAGTTCTTC. Translating it yields CASTKLAANEQFF.

The chain couples TRBV11-2 to TRBJ2-1, with TRBD2 as a possible D gene (5 bases). Germline V gene lookup returns CDR1 SGHAT and CDR2 FQNNGV. This CDR3 is built from 15 residues. The germline V and J ends were trimmed by 5 bases and 0 bases, with 11 bases remaining between them. The CDR3 region has the DNA TGTGCCAGCAGCCCGCCAGACTACTCCTACAATGAGCAGTTCTTC. Protein product: CASSPPDYSYNEQFF.

This chain connects TRBV7-2 to TRBJ1-4; the D is unclear. Germline loops: CDR1 SGHTA, CDR2 FQGNSA. CDR3 size: 15 residues. V gave up 8 bases and J gave up 4 bases, with 17 bases separating them. The CDR3, as DNA: TGTGCCAGCTCGCCTCGAGGAGGGTATAATGAAAAACTGTTTTTT. This encodes CASSPRGGYNEKLFF.

V and J are TRBV5-1 and TRBJ2-1, with TRBD2 identical over 11 bases. Germline V gene data show CDR1 as SGHRS and CDR2 as YFSETQ. Trimming removed 4 bases from V and 8 bases from J; junction bases left unmatched: 8. This CDR3 is built from 15 residues. In nucleotides, the CDR3 is TGCGCCAGCAGCGTAACTAGCGGGAGTGGCGATGAGCAGTTCTTC. As protein: CASSVTSGSGDEQFF.

V gene TRBV28 combines with J gene TRBJ2-4; D remains ambiguous. The CDR3 extends over 11 amino acids. Germline V gene sequence: CDR1 MDHEN, CDR2 SYDVKM. The ends were cut back, 2 bases at V and 7 bases at J, with 3 bases in the middle. CDR3: CASSLTNIQYF. CDR3 coding DNA: TGTGCCAGCAGTTTAACTAACATTCAGTACTTC. Complete variable domain (other parts from reference TRBV28 and TRBJ2-4): DVKVTQSSRYLVKRTGEKVFLECVQDMDHENMFWYRQDPGLGLRLIYFSYDVKMKEKGDIPEGYSVSREKKERFSLILESASTNQTSMYLCASSLTNIQYFGAGTRLSVL.

The chain carries TRBV4-3 and TRBJ2-7; D unclear. From germline, CDR1 is LGHNA and CDR2 YSLEER. V was clipped by 0 bases and J by 4 bases, with 7 bases between them. The CDR3 length is 13 residues. The CDR3 spells CASSQELGYEQYF. The CDR3 DNA is TGCGCCAGCAGCCAAGAGTTGGGGTACGAGCAGTACTTC.